This T cell receptor (beta chain) was obtained from a study of cytomegalovirus exposure and HLA in healthy donors. Across the study: Earlier, almost 120 million unique TCR beta sequences were recovered from some 200 million T cells by an analysis.

Germline loops: CDR1 DFQATT, CDR2 SNEGSKA (reference sequence). The CDR3 length is 11 residues. V lost 5 bases and J lost 11, with 15 bases in between. This PCR relied on a set of 60 Vbeta primers and 13 Jbeta primers. Produced via immunoSEQ multiplex PCR; TCRdb's table is partial and in-frame only. The sample records about 190,000 clones, about four fifths being singletons. Study-level points and caveats: In a later analysis, parvovirus B19, influenza, CMV and Epstein-Barr virus appeared linked to several top co-occurrence clusters. Previous analysis showed most TCR beta V segments were productive about 90% or about 30% of the time.

A note on this clone: The antigen is undetermined.

The sample taken for sequencing was PBMCs. The chain employs TRBV20-1 and TRBJ1-2, with no clear D. The clonotype comes from a man aged 18 to 30 in good health and CMV-seronegative. The CDR3 nucleotides read TGCAGTGCTCAGGTCCAATTCTGGTACACCTTC. It is translated as CSAQVQFWYTF.